One sample yielded the 26 T cell receptor beta chains listed below, sequenced in a study of PD-1 blockade in classical Hodgkin lymphoma. Only in-frame clones appear in the TCRdb table, and some are missing; sequencing was by immunoSEQ multiplex PCR. This table has about 4,800 clones, 79% appearing once. The time point: cycle 4 day 1 (C4D1), after less than 7 weeks of nivolumab. Autologous stem cell transplantation was followed by relapse in every patient, and brentuximab vedotin exposure varied. Magnetic negative selection was used to purify CD4+ T cells from PBMCs that had been thawed. The material sequenced was CD4+ T cells from blood, taken before the fourth cycle of nivolumab. The receptor set was obtained from a human donor with classical Hodgkin lymphoma.

J is TRBJ2-1 and V is TRBV5-5; D is unresolved. The V gene's germline CDR1 is SGHKS and CDR2 YYEKEE (reference sequence). The CDR3 is made up of 11 amino acids. Trimming took 0 bases from V and 9 from J, leaving 4 bases between them. The DNA for the CDR3 is TGTGCCAGCAGCTTGGACGGTGAGCAGTTCTTC. This encodes CASSLDGEQFF.

The chain uses TRBV7-2 and TRBJ2-2; D is unresolved. V lost 4 bases and J lost 4, with 13 bases in between. This CDR3 comprises 15 residues. Per germline, CDR1 SGHTA and CDR2 FQGNSA. For the CDR3, the DNA is TGTGCCAGCAGCTCCTACACCTTGGGCACCGGGGAGCTGTTTTTT. Its protein product is CASSSYTLGTGELFF.

The chain couples TRBV11-2 to TRBJ2-7; 8 nucleotides match TRBD2. Germline CDR1 reads SGHAT; CDR2 reads FQNNGV. The V segment lost 2 bases and the J segment 0 bases; nucleotides outside the gene matches: 12. This CDR3 is built from 18 residues. The CDR3 is CASSLRGSAGGRSYEQYF. CDR3 DNA: TGTGCCAGCAGCTTAAGGGGTTCCGCGGGGGGACGCTCCTACGAGCAGTACTTC.

The CDR3 nucleotides read TGTGCCAGCAGTGACGGGACAGGGTATGGCTACACCTTC. This sequence encodes CASSDGTGYGYTF. The rearrangement joins TRBV6-5 to TRBJ1-2, with 9 bases fitting TRBD1. V was pared by 5 bases and J by 5 bases, with 3 bases of the junction left unmatched. The germline V gene encodes CDR1 MNHEY and CDR2 SVGAGI. The CDR3 loop spans 13 amino acids.

The chain is built from TRBV5-6 and TRBJ1-3; D perhaps matches TRBD1 (5 bases). The CDR3 contains 15 residues. Germline V gives CDR1 SGHDT, CDR2 YYEEEE. The ends were cut back, 4 bases at V and 0 bases at J, with 11 bases in the middle. The CDR3, as DNA: TGTGCCAGCAGCCCCGGGGGTCGCTCTGGAAACACCATATATTTT. Protein product: CASSPGGRSGNTIYF. The complete variable domain, with remaining parts taken from reference TRBV5-6 and TRBJ1-3, reads DAGVTQSPTHLIKTRGQQVTLRCSPKSGHDTVSWYQQALGQGPQFIFQYYEEEERQRGNFPDRFSGHQFPNYSSELNVNALLLGDSALYLCASSPGGRSGNTIYFGEGSWLTVV.

This sequence joins TRBV6-1 and TRBJ1-5, with D unresolved. V was shortened by 4 bases and J by 0 bases, with 13 bases between the two germline ends. CDR3 length: 16 residues. Per germline, CDR1 MNHNS and CDR2 SASEGT. CDR3 sequence: CASSAGEGSSNQPQHF. The CDR3 DNA reads as TGTGCCAGCAGTGCTGGCGAGGGCAGTAGCAATCAGCCCCAGCATTTT.

V usage is TRBV6-6 and J usage is TRBJ2-3, with D possibly being TRBD1 (6 bases). Germline V lookup: CDR1 MNHNY, CDR2 SVGAGI (reference sequence). The CDR3 contains 16 residues. V was shortened by 2 bases and J by 5 bases, with 17 bases between the two germline ends. Here the CDR3 reads CASSYPRGPKRDTQYF. CDR3 nucleotides: TGTGCCAGCAGTTACCCCAGGGGCCCGAAGCGAGATACGCAGTATTTT.

The chain is built from TRBV4-1 and TRBJ1-6; D is undetermined. Between the trimmed V and J ends, which lost 1 base and 0 bases, there was a span of 10 bases. The CDR3 is 17 amino acids. Germline values: CDR1 MGHRA, CDR2 YSYEKL. CDR3 DNA: TGCGCCAGCAGCCAAGCAATAGTACTCTCCTATAATTCACCCCTCCACTTT. Amino acid sequence: CASSQAIVLSYNSPLHF.

This sequence joins TRBV6-1 and TRBJ2-5, with no clear D. The length of the CDR3 is 13 residues. Trimming removed 10 bases from V and 7 bases from J, with 19 bases in between. Germline V gene lookup returns CDR1 MNHNS and CDR2 SASEGT. CDR3 nucleotides: TGTGCCATCTTGACGGGCGCATCGGGGACCCAGTACTTC. Residues: CAILTGASGTQYF.

The chain employs TRBV4-3 and TRBJ1-1; 7 bases map to TRBD1. The CDR3 loop spans 16 amino acids. CDR1 and CDR2 (germline): LGHNA, YSLEER. V lost 0 bases and J lost 1; bases outside the gene matches: 5. The CDR3 is CASSQDLGQRNTEAFF. CDR3 coding DNA: TGCGCCAGCAGCCAAGATTTGGGACAGCGGAACACTGAAGCTTTCTTT.

This rearrangement joins TRBV11-2 to TRBJ1-1; D may be TRBD1 (6 bases). Deletions cut 4 bases from V and 2 bases from J, with 17 bases between. The CDR3 runs to 16 residues. CDR1 is SGHAT and CDR2 is FQNNGV in the germline V gene. Here the CDR3 reads CASSSPRGPKNTEAFF. For the CDR3, the DNA is TGTGCCAGCAGCTCCCCCAGGGGTCCCAAAAACACTGAAGCTTTCTTT.

Only one count was recorded for this clone. This chain links TRBV6-5 with TRBJ2-7, with a possible D match to TRBD1 (6 bases). Between the trimmed V and J ends, which lost 2 bases and 1 base, there was a span of 9 bases. The CDR3 extends over 14 amino acids. Germline CDR1 and CDR2: MNHEY and SVGAGI. DNA for the CDR3: TGTGCCAGCAGTTACGGACAGTTTTCCTACGAGCAGTACTTC. Its translation: CASSYGQFSYEQYF.

There are a few counts of this clone. This rearrangement joins TRBV14 to TRBJ1-2; D remains ambiguous. The ends were cut back, 4 bases at V and 0 bases at J, with 9 bases in the middle. The CDR3 is made up of 14 amino acids. Germline CDR1 SGHDN, CDR2 FVKESK. CDR3 DNA: TGTGCCAGCAGCCTTACGATAGCTAACTATGGCTACACCTTC. It encodes CASSLTIANYGYTF.

This chain links TRBV9 with TRBJ2-2, with D perhaps matching TRBD1 (5 bases). The CDR3 is 15 residues long. V lost 0 bases and J lost 7, with 13 bases in between. Germline V CDR1 and CDR2: SGDLS, YYNGEE. Here the CDR3 reads CASSVAGSLDGELFF. In nucleotides, the CDR3 is TGTGCCAGCAGCGTAGCAGGGTCATTGGACGGGGAGCTGTTTTTT. Full variable domain (remainder filled in from reference TRBV9 and TRBJ2-2): DSGVTQTPKHLITATGQRVTLRCSPRSGDLSVYWYQQSLDQGLQFLIQYYNGEERAKGNILERFSAQQFPDLHSELNLSSLELGDSALYFCASSVAGSLDGELFFGEGSRLTVL.

The chain combines TRBV28 with TRBJ2-3, with 7 bases lining up with TRBD1. V lost 8 bases and J lost 4; bases outside the gene matches: 6. Germline V gene data show CDR1 as MDHEN and CDR2 as SYDVKM. The CDR3 runs to 13 residues. In nucleotides, the CDR3 is TGTGCCAGCGTTCCAGGGGGAGCAGATACGCAGTATTTT. This translates into CASVPGGADTQYF.

The genes are TRBV29-1 and TRBJ2-5; either TRBD1 or TRBD2 may supply D (6 bases each). Per germline, CDR1 SQVTM and CDR2 ANQGSEA. The length of the CDR3 is 13 residues. Trimming removed 6 bases from V and 5 bases from J, with 16 bases in between. As DNA, the CDR3 is TGCAGCGTCCTCGGAGGGGGGACGGAGACCCAGTACTTC. Protein: CSVLGGGTETQYF. The complete variable domain, with remaining parts taken from reference TRBV29-1 and TRBJ2-5, reads SAVISQKPSRDICQRGTSLTIQCQVDSQVTMMFWYRQQPGQSLTLIATANQGSEATYESGFVIDKFPISRPNLTFSTLTVSNMSPEDSSIYLCSVLGGGTETQYFGPGTRLLVL.

A few counts support this clone. The same CDR3 is also encoded by other DNA sequences in this sample. This sequence joins TRBV20-1 and TRBJ1-1, with a weak D call TRBD1 (5 bases). Trimming took 5 bases from V and 2 from J, leaving 6 bases between them. Germline V gene lookup returns CDR1 DFQATT and CDR2 SNEGSKA (reference sequence). The CDR3 sequence is 11 residues long. This chain's CDR3 is CSAGANTEAFF. The CDR3 region has the DNA TGCAGTGCTGGGGCCAACACTGAAGCTTTCTTT.

This clone was seen more than once but under ten times. J is TRBJ1-2 and V is TRBV19; 7 bases are a match to TRBD1. Germline V gene data show CDR1 as LNHDA and CDR2 as SQIVND (reference sequence). The CDR3 contains 12 residues. The ends lost 5 bases at V and 7 bases at J; junction bases unmatched: 4. The CDR3 reads CASSFDRAGYTF. The DNA for the CDR3 is TGTGCCAGTAGTTTCGACAGGGCTGGCTACACCTTC.

The chain is built from TRBV2 and TRBJ2-1, with D perhaps TRBD1 (6 bases). The germline V gene encodes CDR1 SNHLY and CDR2 FYNNEI. V was shortened by 3 bases and J by 8 bases, with 17 bases between the two germline ends. This CDR3 has 15 amino acids. CDR3 region: CASSDEQGGGYEQFF. The CDR3 DNA is TGTGCCAGCAGTGACGAACAGGGTGGGGGTTATGAGCAGTTCTTC.

The chain is built from TRBV5-1 and TRBJ1-3; D is possibly TRBD1 (6 bases). Germline assignment: CDR1 SGHRS and CDR2 YFSETQ. Trimming took off 0 bases at V and 4 bases at J, with 8 bases between the two ends. The CDR3 totals 14 residues. CDR3 sequence: CASSLDGQGNTIYF. DNA for the CDR3: TGCGCCAGCAGCTTGGATGGACAGGGAAACACCATATATTTT.

This chain links TRBV10-3 with TRBJ2-7, with D possibly TRBD2 on 6 matching bases. Trimming left V 6 bases short and J 1 base short, with 10 bases between. Germline-derived CDR1 and CDR2 are ENHRY and SYGVKD. The CDR3 runs to 13 residues. The CDR3 DNA reads TGTGCCATCAGCTTCGGGGGTTCCTACGAGCAGTACTTC. Its translation: CAISFGGSYEQYF.

The table lists this clone with a few counts. The chain uses TRBV5-8 and TRBJ1-2; D is uncertain. Germline V gene data show CDR1 as SGHTS and CDR2 as YDEGEE. The CDR3 spans 14 residues. The V and J ends lost 4 bases and 2 bases respectively, with 12 bases between them. As DNA, the CDR3 is TGTGCCAGCAGCCGCCCGGACGGCAACTATGGCTACACCTTC. It yields the protein CASSRPDGNYGYTF.

The sample holds a few counts of this clone. This chain joins TRBV4-3 and TRBJ1-6; D is unclear. The germline V and J ends were trimmed by 0 bases and 9 bases, with 15 bases remaining between them. Germline V gene data show CDR1 as LGHNA and CDR2 as YSLEER. CDR3 size: 16 residues. In nucleotides, the CDR3 is TGCGCCAGCAGCCAAGAGGTGGGTCAAGGGAGTTCACCCCTCCACTTT. Residues: CASSQEVGQGSSPLHF.

V is TRBV10-3 and J is TRBJ2-2; D is perhaps TRBD1 (6 bases). This CDR3 has 14 amino acids. The ends were cut back, 7 bases at V and 3 bases at J, with 12 bases in the middle. The germline CDR1 and CDR2 sequences are ENHRY and SYGVKD. The CDR3 sequence is CAIKGRGDTGELFF. Written as DNA, the CDR3 is TGTGCCATCAAGGGCAGGGGAGACACCGGGGAGCTGTTTTTT.

This clone was seen more than once but under ten times. This rearrangement joins TRBV28 to TRBJ1-5; D gene uncertain. This CDR3 has 14 residues. Germline V CDR1 and CDR2: MDHEN, SYDVKM. With 3 bases removed from V and 1 base from J, the gap between germline ends came to 7 bases. CDR3: CASSFGGSNQPQHF. In DNA, the CDR3 is TGTGCCAGCAGTTTCGGCGGGAGCAATCAGCCCCAGCATTTT.

This chain joins TRBV30 and TRBJ2-7; TRBD1 matches 8 bases. CDR1 GTSNPN and CDR2 SVGIG come from the germline V gene (reference sequence). Germline trimming cut 2 bases from V and 3 bases from J; bases unmatched to any gene: 15. The CDR3 runs to 17 residues. The CDR3: CAWSSPGGGTGDYEQYF. In nucleotides, the CDR3 is TGTGCCTGGAGTTCCCCCGGTGGGGGGACAGGAGACTACGAGCAGTACTTC.